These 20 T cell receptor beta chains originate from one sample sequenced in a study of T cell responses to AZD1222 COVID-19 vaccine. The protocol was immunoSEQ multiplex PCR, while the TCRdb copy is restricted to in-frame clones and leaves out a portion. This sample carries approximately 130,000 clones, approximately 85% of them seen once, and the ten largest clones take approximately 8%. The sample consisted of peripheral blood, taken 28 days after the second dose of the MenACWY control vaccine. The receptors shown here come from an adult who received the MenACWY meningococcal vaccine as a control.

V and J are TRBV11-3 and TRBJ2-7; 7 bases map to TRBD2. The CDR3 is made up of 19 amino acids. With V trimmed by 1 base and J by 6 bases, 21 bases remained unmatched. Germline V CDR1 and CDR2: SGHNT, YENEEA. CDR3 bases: TGTGCCAGCAGCTTAGTAATACCGGGAACAGCGGGATTCTGGTTCGAGCAGTACTTC. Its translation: CASSLVIPGTAGFWFEQYF.

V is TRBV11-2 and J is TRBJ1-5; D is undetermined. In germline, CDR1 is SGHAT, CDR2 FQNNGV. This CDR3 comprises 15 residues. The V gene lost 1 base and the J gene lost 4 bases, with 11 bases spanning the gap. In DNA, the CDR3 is TGTGCCAGCAGCTTAGCCGGGCAGATGAATCAGCCCCAGCATTTT. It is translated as CASSLAGQMNQPQHF.

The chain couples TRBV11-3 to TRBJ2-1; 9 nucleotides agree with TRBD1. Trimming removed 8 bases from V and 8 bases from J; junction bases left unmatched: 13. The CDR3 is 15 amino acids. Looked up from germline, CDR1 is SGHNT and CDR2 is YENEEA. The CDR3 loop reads CASGSRDRVNYEQFF. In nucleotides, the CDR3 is TGTGCCAGCGGCAGTCGGGACAGGGTAAACTATGAGCAGTTCTTC.

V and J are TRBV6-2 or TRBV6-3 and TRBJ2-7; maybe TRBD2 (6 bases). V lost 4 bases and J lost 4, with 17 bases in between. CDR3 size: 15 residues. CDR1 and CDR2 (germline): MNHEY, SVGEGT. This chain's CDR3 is CASSLPAGMRYEQYF. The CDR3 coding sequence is TGTGCCAGCAGTTTACCCGCGGGAATGAGGTACGAGCAGTACTTC.

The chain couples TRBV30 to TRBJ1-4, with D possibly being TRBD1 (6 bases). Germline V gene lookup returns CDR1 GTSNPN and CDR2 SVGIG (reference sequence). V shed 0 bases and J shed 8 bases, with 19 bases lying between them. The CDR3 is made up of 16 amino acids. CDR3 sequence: CAWSVWTGTSREKLFF. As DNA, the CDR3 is TGTGCCTGGAGTGTATGGACCGGGACATCCCGCGAAAAACTGTTTTTT.

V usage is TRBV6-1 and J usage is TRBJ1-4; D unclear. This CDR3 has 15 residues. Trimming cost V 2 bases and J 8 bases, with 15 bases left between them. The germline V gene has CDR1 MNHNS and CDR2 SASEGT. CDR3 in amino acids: CASSERPRTFEKLFF. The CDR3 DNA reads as TGTGCCAGCAGTGAAAGGCCCAGGACTTTCGAAAAACTGTTTTTT.

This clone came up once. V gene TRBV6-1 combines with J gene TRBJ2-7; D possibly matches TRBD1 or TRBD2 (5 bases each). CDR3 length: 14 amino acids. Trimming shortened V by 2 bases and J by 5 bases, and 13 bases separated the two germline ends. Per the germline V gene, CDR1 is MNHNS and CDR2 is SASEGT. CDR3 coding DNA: TGTGCCAGCAGTGAACGGAGGCAGGGCAACGAGCAGTACGTC. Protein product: CASSERRQGNEQYV.

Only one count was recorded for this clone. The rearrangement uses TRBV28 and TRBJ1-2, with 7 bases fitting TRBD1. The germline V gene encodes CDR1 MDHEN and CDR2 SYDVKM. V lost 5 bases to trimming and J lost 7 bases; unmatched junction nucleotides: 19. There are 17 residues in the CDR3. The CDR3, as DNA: TGTGCCAGCAGTCCCCGTGGGGTCGTAGGGACAGCCTCTGGCTACACCTTC. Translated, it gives CASSPRGVVGTASGYTF.

For the CDR3, the DNA is TGTGCCAGCGAGGGGATGGACGACATGAACACTGAAGCTTTCTTT. The encoded protein is CASEGMDDMNTEAFF. V usage is TRBV11-2 and J usage is TRBJ1-1; a possible D gene is TRBD1 (5 bases). CDR3 length: 15 amino acids. V lost 8 bases and J 0 bases, leaving 16 bases between the germline ends. Germline assignment: CDR1 SGHAT and CDR2 FQNNGV. The full variable domain, rest sourced from reference TRBV11-2 and TRBJ1-1, is EAGVAQSPRYKIIEKRQSVAFWCNPISGHATLYWYQQILGQGPKLLIQFQNNGVVDDSQLPKDRFSAERLKGVDSTLKIQPAKLEDSAVYLCASEGMDDMNTEAFFGQGTRLTVV.

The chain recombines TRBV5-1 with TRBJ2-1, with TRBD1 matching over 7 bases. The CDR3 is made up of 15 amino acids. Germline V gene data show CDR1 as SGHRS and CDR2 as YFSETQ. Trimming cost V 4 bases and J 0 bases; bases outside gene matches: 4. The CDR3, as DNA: TGCGCCAGCAGCCGAGGACAGGCCTCCTACAATGAGCAGTTCTTC. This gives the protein CASSRGQASYNEQFF.

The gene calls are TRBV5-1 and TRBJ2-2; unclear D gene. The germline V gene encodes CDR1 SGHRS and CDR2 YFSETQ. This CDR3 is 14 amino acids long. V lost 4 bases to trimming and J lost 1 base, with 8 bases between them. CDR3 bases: TGCGCCAGCAGCACCCTTGGGAACACCGGGGAGCTGTTTTTT. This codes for CASSTLGNTGELFF.

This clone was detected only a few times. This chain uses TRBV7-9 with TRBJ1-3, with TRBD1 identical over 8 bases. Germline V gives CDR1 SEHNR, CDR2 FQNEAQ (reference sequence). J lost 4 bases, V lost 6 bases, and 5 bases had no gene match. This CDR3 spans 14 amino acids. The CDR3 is CASRATGEGNTIYF. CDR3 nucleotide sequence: TGTGCCAGCAGGGCGACAGGGGAGGGAAACACCATATATTTT.

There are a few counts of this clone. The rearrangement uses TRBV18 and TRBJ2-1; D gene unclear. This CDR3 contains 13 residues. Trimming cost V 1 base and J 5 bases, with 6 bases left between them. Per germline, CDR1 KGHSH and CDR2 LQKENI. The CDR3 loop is CASSPLTNNEQFF. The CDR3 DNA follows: TGTGCCAGCTCACCACTGACCAACAATGAGCAGTTCTTC.

CDR3 DNA: TGCGCCAGCAGCAACGACAGATTTAATGAAAAACTGTTTTTT. Translation gives CASSNDRFNEKLFF. The chain uses TRBV5-1 and TRBJ1-4; a weak D match, TRBD1 (5 bases). The germline CDR1 and CDR2 sequences are SGHRS and YFSETQ. CDR3 length: 14 amino acids. V lost 4 bases and J lost 4, with 11 bases in between.

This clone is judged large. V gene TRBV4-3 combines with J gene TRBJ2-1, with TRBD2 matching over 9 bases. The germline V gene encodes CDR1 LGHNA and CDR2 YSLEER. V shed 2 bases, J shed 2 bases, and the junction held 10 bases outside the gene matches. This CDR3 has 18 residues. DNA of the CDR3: TGCGCCAGCAGCCAACACCGGTGGCGGGAGGGGCCCTACAATGAGCAGTTCTTC. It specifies CASSQHRWREGPYNEQFF.

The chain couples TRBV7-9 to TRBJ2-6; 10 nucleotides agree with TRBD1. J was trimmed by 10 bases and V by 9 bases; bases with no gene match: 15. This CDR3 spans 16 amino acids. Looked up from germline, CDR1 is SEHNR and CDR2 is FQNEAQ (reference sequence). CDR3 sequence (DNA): TGTGCCAGTCTCCAAGGGGCGGGACAGGGGAAGAACGTCCTGACTTTC. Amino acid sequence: CASLQGAGQGKNVLTF. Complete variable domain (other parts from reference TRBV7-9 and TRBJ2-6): DTGVSQNPRHKITKRGQNVTFRCDPISEHNRLYWYRQTLGQGPEFLTYFQNEAQLEKSRLLSDRFSAERPKGSFSTLEIQRTEQGDSAMYLCASLQGAGQGKNVLTFGAGSRLTVL.

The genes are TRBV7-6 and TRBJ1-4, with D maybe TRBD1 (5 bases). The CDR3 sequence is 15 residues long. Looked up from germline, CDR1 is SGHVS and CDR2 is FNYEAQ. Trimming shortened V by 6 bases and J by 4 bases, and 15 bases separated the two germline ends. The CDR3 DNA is TGTGCCAGCAGGGAGGGGAGGGGTATTAATGAAAAACTGTTTTTT. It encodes CASREGRGINEKLFF.

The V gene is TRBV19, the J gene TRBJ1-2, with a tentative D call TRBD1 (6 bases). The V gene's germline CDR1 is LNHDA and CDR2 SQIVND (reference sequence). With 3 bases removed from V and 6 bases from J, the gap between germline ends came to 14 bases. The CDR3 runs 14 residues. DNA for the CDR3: TGTGCCAGTAGTATGGAGGACAGATTGGATGGCTACACCTTC. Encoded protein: CASSMEDRLDGYTF. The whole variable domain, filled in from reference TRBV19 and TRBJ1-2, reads DGGITQSPKYLFRKEGQNVTLSCEQNLNHDAMYWYRQDPGQGLRLIYYSQIVNDFQKGDIAEGYSVSREKKESFPLTVTSAQKNPTAFYLCASSMEDRLDGYTFGSGTRLTVV.

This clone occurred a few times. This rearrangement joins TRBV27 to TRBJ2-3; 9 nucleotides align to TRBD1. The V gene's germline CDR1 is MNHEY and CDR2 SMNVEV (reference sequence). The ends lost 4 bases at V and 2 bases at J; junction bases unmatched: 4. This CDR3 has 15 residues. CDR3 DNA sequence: TGTGCCAGCAGTTACAGGGGGCGTACCACAGATACGCAGTATTTT. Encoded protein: CASSYRGRTTDTQYF.

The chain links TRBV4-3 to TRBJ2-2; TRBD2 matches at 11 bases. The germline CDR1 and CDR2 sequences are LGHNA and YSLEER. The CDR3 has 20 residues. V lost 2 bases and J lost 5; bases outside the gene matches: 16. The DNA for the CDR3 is TGCGCCAGCAGCCAATTGGCTAGCGGGAGGCGGGACCCCGTGACCGGGGAGCTGTTTTTT. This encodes CASSQLASGRRDPVTGELFF.